The clone carrying this T cell receptor (beta chain) was seen repeatedly, ten times or more. The sample is drawn from a study of low-dose radiotherapy and immunotherapy resistance in tumors. Background on the study: The schedule for Cohort 2 used 1 Gy per fraction every two weeks, which added up to 13 Gy over 26 weeks.

J lost 6 bases, V lost 1 base, and 10 bases had no gene match. This CDR3 has 17 amino acids. Germline CDR1 is LGHNA and CDR2 is YNFKEQ. Primers targeting TRAV and TRBV primed first-strand cDNA, covering alpha and beta chains. The authors amplified TCRs for roughly 20 PCR cycles with a constant-region primer and a V-primer adapter. TCRdb analysed the reads with MiXCR anew, one entry per CDR3 protein. The sample yields about 82,000 distinct CDR3 sequences, approximately 17% seen once. Sample time point: before trial treatment. Administered to the donors were nivolumab, ipilimumab, aspirin, low-dose cyclophosphamide and low-dose radiotherapy.

The starting material was PBMCs, obtained before treatment. The receptor was isolated from a male donor with prostate cancer. The chain carries TRBV4-2 and TRBJ2-1, with TRBD2 matching over 9 bases. In DNA form, the CDR3 reads TGTGCCAGCAGCCAAGCCACGGGACTAGCTATGGGCAATGAGCAGTTCTTC. Amino acids: CASSQATGLAMGNEQFF.